This T cell receptor (beta chain) came from a study of CXCR3-negative and CXCR3-positive naive CD8 T cells. The authors gated naive CD8+ T cells as CD45RO-CCR7+CD27+CD95-. CDR1 LNHNV and CDR2 YYDKDF come from the germline V gene (reference sequence). The CDR3 is 13 residues long. Study-level results: Naive cells that were CXCR3-positive had more hydrophobic TRB CDR3s (compared with CXCR3-negative naive cells). The study found comparably high diversity in both naive subsets and much lower diversity in memory CD8+ cells.

UMI-labeled 5' RACE TRB cDNA libraries were prepared from the cells. TCRdb reprocessed the 5' RACE reads and stores each CDR3 protein as one record, lacking DNA. The sample has approximately 89,000 distinct CDR3 sequences; the top ten hold almost 0.55%. Points on this clonotype: The antigen is unknown.

The chain joins TRBV15 to TRBJ1-1; TCRdb selects TRBD1, and the lack of DNA leaves this call unchecked. The clonotype originates from a human donor in good health. Some clones in this sample may be carry-over from other donors' samples. Sequencing input: naive CXCR3+ CD8+ T cells from blood. The subset: CD45RO-CCR7+CD27+CD95- naive CD8+ T cells expressing CXCR3 (TNR3+). The CDR3 sequence is CATSRGAGTEAFF. The whole variable domain, filled in from reference TRBV15 and TRBJ1-1, reads DAMVIQNPRYQVTQFGKPVTLSCSQTLNHNVMYWYQQKSSQAPKLLFHYYDKDFNNEADTPDNFQSRRPNTSFCFLDIRSPGLGDTAMYLCATSRGAGTEAFFGQGTRLTVV.